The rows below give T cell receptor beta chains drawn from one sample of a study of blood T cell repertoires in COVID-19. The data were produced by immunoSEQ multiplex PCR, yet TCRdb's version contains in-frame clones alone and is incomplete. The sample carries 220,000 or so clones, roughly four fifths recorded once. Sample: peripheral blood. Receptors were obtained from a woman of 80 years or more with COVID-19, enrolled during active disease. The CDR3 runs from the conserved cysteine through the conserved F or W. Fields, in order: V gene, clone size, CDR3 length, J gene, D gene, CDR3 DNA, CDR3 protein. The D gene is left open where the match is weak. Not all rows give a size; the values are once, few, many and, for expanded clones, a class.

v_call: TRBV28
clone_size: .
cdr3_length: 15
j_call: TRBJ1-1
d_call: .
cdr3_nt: TGTGCCAGCAGTTTCCTAGGGGGGGCGGGAACTGAAGCTTTCTTT
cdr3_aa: CASSFLGGAGTEAFF

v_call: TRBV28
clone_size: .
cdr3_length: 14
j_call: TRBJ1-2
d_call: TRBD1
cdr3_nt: TGTGCCAGCAGGGCACTCGACAGGGACTATGGCTACACCTTC
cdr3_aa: CASRALDRDYGYTF

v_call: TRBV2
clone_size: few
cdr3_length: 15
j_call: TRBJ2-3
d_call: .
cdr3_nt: TGTGCCAGCAGTCGGACGGGGCGGGACACAGATACGCAGTATTTT
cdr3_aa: CASSRTGRDTDTQYF

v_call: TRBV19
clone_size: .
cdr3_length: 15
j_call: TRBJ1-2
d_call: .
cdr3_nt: TGTGCCAGTAGTGGGACTTCCGGGGGTAACTATGGCTACACCTTC
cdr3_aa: CASSGTSGGNYGYTF

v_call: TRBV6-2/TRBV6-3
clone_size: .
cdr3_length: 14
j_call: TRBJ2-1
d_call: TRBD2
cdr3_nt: TGTGCCAGCAGTTACGGTGCTAGCGGGCATGAGCAGTTCTTC
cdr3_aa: CASSYGASGHEQFF

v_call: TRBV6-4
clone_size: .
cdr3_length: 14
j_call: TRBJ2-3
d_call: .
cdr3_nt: TGTGCCAGCAGTCCATCGACAGCTACAGATACGCAGTATTTT
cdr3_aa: CASSPSTATDTQYF

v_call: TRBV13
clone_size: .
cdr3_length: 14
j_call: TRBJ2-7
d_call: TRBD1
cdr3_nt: TGTGCCAGCAGCTTAGGCCAGACAGGGGGCGAGCAGTACTTC
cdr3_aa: CASSLGQTGGEQYF

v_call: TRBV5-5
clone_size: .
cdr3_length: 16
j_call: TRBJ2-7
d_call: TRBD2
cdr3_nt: TGTGCCAGCAGCTTGGATCCTAGCGGGAGCACCTACGAGCAGTACTTC
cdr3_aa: CASSLDPSGSTYEQYF

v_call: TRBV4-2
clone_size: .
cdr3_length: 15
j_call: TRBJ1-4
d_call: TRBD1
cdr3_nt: TGTGCCAGCAGCCATACGGACAGGGGGCGTGAAAAACTGTTTTTT
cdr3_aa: CASSHTDRGREKLFF

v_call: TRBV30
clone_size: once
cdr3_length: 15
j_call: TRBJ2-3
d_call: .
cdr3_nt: TGTGCCTGGAGTGCATTAGCTCTGAGCACAGATACGCAGTATTTT
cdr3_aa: CAWSALALSTDTQYF

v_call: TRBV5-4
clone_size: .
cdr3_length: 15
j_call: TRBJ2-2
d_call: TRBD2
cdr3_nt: TGTGCCAGCAGCCGACTAGCACCGAACACCGGGGAGCTGTTTTTT
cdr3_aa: CASSRLAPNTGELFF

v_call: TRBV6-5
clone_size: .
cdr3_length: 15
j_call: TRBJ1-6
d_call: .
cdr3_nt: TGTGCCGGGCGGGACGCGAGCTCCTATAATTCACCCCTCCACTTT
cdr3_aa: CAGRDASSYNSPLHF

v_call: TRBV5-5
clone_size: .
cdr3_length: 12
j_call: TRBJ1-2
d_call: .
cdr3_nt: TGTGCCAGCAGCCTCGCTATCTATGGCTACACCTTC
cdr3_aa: CASSLAIYGYTF

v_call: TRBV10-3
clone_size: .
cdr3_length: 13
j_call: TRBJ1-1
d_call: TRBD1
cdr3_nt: TGTGCCATCAAGGGACAGGGGAACACTGAAGCTTTCTTT
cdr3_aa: CAIKGQGNTEAFF

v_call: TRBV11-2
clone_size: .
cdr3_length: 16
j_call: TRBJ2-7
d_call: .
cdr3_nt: TGTGCCAGCAGCTTAGATTTTAGGTCTCAGGTTTACGAGCAGTACTTC
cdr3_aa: CASSLDFRSQVYEQYF